This entry describes one T cell receptor beta chain. Antigen: not known. At the DNA level, this CDR3 is encoded by other sequences in the same sample as well. The data stem from a study of metastatic and nonmetastatic thyroid tumors. Overall study findings and caveats: When malignant thyroid tumors were compared with benign nodules, TCR beta diversity was reportedly significantly higher in the malignant tumors. This held in both blood and tumor samples.

CDR1 is SGDLS and CDR2 is YYNGEE in the germline V gene. V was pared by 4 bases and J by 1 base, with 3 bases between. This CDR3 comprises 12 residues. TCRdb re-processed the PCR reads through MiXCR. This sample yields approximately 15,000 clones, of which about 25% are seen a single time; 7.5% belongs to the top ten. Patients had received no treatment of any kind before thyroid surgery. The sequence came from a female donor with papillary thyroid cancer or a benign thyroid nodule (not recorded which). Some clones in this sample may be carry-over from other donors' samples. Material: adjacent normal tissue. The chain employs TRBV9 and TRBJ1-3; no clear D gene. The chain's CDR3 is CASSRSGNTIYF. CDR3 DNA: TGTGCCAGCAGCCGGTCTGGAAACACCATATATTTT.